This TCR beta chain was retrieved from a study of blood T cell repertoires in COVID-19. Trimming left V 1 base short and J 0 bases short, with 14 bases between. Per the germline V gene, CDR1 is SGHAT and CDR2 is FQNNGV. CDR3 length equals 17 residues. The assay was immunoSEQ multiplex PCR, and TCRdb's table has in-frame clones only and misses some. The repertoire consists of about 240,000 clones, with approximately 83% occurring once and the leading ten covering less than 4%. The J gene is TRBJ2-3, the V gene TRBV11-2; D ambiguous. This receptor was identified in a woman in her 40s with acute COVID-19. Sequenced input: PBMCs or T cells enriched from blood (not recorded which). The CDR3 DNA sequence: TGTGCCAGCAGCTTAGCGAGTACCCAGGTAAGCACAGATACGCAGTATTTT. Protein sequence: CASSLASTQVSTDTQYF.